This TCR beta chain was recovered during a study of T-cell memory formation after mild COVID-19. This clonotype was recorded at least ten times. The germline V and J ends were trimmed by 2 bases and 2 bases, with 16 bases remaining between them. Per germline, CDR1 SGHDT and CDR2 YYEEEE. The CDR3 consists of 16 residues. TCRdb called the 5' RACE reads again in MiXCR, with one record for every CDR3 protein. The table has roughly 12,000 distinct CDR3 sequences, roughly 15% seen once. The receptor was isolated from a man in his late teens or twenties who had mild COVID-19 (a few samples of this study predate the infection). Cell type and time point are not known. The chain joins TRBV5-6 to TRBJ2-5; D not certain. The material sequenced was PBMCs or a T cell subset sorted from them (not recorded which). The CDR3 protein is CASSFGPSTPQETQYF. CDR3 DNA: TGTGCCAGCAGCTTTGGACCCTCAACGCCACAAGAGACCCAGTACTTC.